The 27 T cell receptor beta chains in this list originate from one sample, sequenced in a study of shared clonotypes between healthy human individuals. This table comes from immunoSEQ multiplex PCR, and its TCRdb copy is limited to in-frame clones, with some not included. The table has more than 2,000,000 clones, over 85% seen once; the top ten hold approximately 0.4%. The sequenced sample was naive CD4+ T cells from PBMCs. The subset was: CD45RA+ positively selected. The origin of the receptors is a man aged 18-30 years in good health. Some clones in this sample may be carry-over from other donors' samples.

This clone was seen once. The chain recombines TRBV7-2 with TRBJ1-4; possibly TRBD1 for D (5 bases). The germline gives CDR1 SGHTA, CDR2 FQGNSA. Trimming removed 5 bases at V and 5 bases at J, with 15 bases between. This CDR3 is built from 15 residues. The CDR3 nucleotides read TGTGCCAGCAGCGCAGTGCCTGGGGCGAATGAAAAACTGTTTTTT. The encoded protein is CASSAVPGANEKLFF.

The rearrangement uses TRBV30 and TRBJ2-2; weak D call: TRBD1 (5 bases). The V gene's germline CDR1 is GTSNPN and CDR2 SVGIG (reference sequence). The CDR3 extends over 14 amino acids. Trimming stripped 5 bases from V and 1 base from J, with 11 bases between. The CDR3 here is CAWGARGNTGELFF. The CDR3 bases are TGTGCCTGGGGGGCTAGGGGGAACACCGGGGAGCTGTTTTTT. The variable domain in full, with the rest retrieved from reference TRBV30 and TRBJ2-2, is SQTIHQWPATLVQPVGSPLSLECTVEGTSNPNLYWYRQAAGRGLQLLFYSVGIGQISSEVPQNLSASRPQDRQFILSSKKLLLSDSGFYLCAWGARGNTGELFFGEGSRLTVL.

V is TRBV21-1 and J is TRBJ2-1; the tabulated D call, TRBD1, remains unverified against the DNA. TRBV21-1 is listed as a pseudogene. The CDR3 consists of 14 residues. CDR3 sequence: CASRSTGGRGEQFF. CDR3 nucleotide sequence: TGTGCCAGCAGGAGTACAGGGGGCAGGGGTGAGCAGTTCTTC.

The genes are TRBV5-4 and TRBJ1-1; D may be TRBD1 (6 bases). Germline V gives CDR1 SGHNT, CDR2 YYREEE (reference sequence). The CDR3 sequence is 14 residues long. The V gene lost 4 bases and the J gene lost 1 base, with 11 bases spanning the gap. CDR3: CASSRGAENTEAFF. The CDR3 DNA reads as TGTGCCAGCAGCCGGGGGGCAGAGAACACTGAAGCTTTCTTT.

Notes on this clone: Other DNA sequences in this specimen translate into the identical CDR3. The genes are TRBV7-3 and TRBJ2-5; 7 bases are a match to TRBD2. Unmatched junction bases numbered 2, after V lost 2 bases and J lost 2 bases. Germline V gene lookup returns CDR1 SGHTA and CDR2 FQGTGA. This CDR3 comprises 14 residues. The CDR3 here is CASSLLGGQETQYF. The CDR3 coding sequence is TGTGCCAGCAGCTTATTGGGGGGGCAAGAGACCCAGTACTTC.

This rearrangement joins TRBV7-2 to TRBJ2-3; D gene uncertain. Trimming stripped 2 bases from V and 0 bases from J, with 12 bases between. Germline CDR1 reads SGHTA; CDR2 reads FQGNSA. This CDR3 has 16 amino acids. The CDR3 loop reads CASSLSVDPSTDTQYF. Here the CDR3 DNA reads TGTGCCAGCAGCTTATCAGTGGACCCGAGCACAGATACGCAGTATTTT.

This chain connects TRBV7-9 to TRBJ1-2; unclear D gene. Germline V gene data show CDR1 as SEHNR and CDR2 as FQNEAQ (reference sequence). The CDR3 has 15 amino acids. Trimming took 1 base from V and 4 from J, leaving 13 bases between them. The CDR3 region is CASSLVAQDFYGYTF. The CDR3 coding sequence is TGTGCCAGCAGCTTAGTTGCGCAGGACTTCTATGGCTACACCTTC.

The rearrangement uses TRBV9 and TRBJ2-1; 10 bases align to TRBD2. The CDR3 has 14 amino acids. Germline CDR1 and CDR2: SGDLS and YYNGEE. J lost 12 bases, V lost 4 bases, and 10 bases had no gene match. The CDR3 DNA follows: TGTGCCAGCAGCTATGGACTAGCGGCGGACGGGCAGTTCTTC. Encoded protein: CASSYGLAADGQFF.

For this clone: Additional DNA sequences in this sample encode the identical CDR3. The chain employs TRBV29-1 and TRBJ1-1; TRBD1 is a possible D gene (6 bases). The CDR3 has 12 amino acids. Trimming took off 6 bases at V and 0 bases at J, with 8 bases between the two ends. Germline V gene lookup returns CDR1 SQVTM and CDR2 ANQGSEA. For the CDR3, the DNA is TGCAGCGTGGGGGGGCTGAACACTGAAGCTTTCTTT. It translates to CSVGGLNTEAFF.

This clone was seen more than once but under ten times. V gene TRBV30 combines with J gene TRBJ1-5, with D tentatively TRBD1 (6 bases). CDR1 GTSNPN and CDR2 SVGIG come from the germline V gene (reference sequence). The V end was cut by 2 bases, the J end by 7 bases, with 12 bases between. CDR3 length equals 13 residues. As DNA, the CDR3 is TGTGCCTGGAGTTTAGGGGGTCGGCAGCCCCAGCATTTT. This encodes CAWSLGGRQPQHF.

The chain has TRBV2 and TRBJ2-3; 11 bases are a match to TRBD2. The J segment lost 1 base and the V segment lost 7 bases, leaving 4 bases of the junction unmatched. The germline V gene encodes CDR1 SNHLY and CDR2 FYNNEI. The CDR3 runs 15 residues. The CDR3 loop is CASTGLAGGTDTQYF. Here the CDR3 DNA reads TGTGCCAGCACCGGACTAGCGGGCGGCACAGATACGCAGTATTTT.

The chain joins TRBV25-1 to TRBJ2-1, with 8 positions matching TRBD2. V was pared by 1 base and J by 7 bases, with 3 bases of the junction left unmatched. CDR1 and CDR2 (germline): MGHDK, SYGVNS. The CDR3 has 14 amino acids. CDR3 coding DNA: TGTGCCAGCAGTGAATTGGGCGGGGGGAATGAGCAGTTCTTC. The encoded protein is CASSELGGGNEQFF.

The CDR3: CASSLAGATNEKLFF. The CDR3 coding sequence is TGTGCCAGCAGCTTGGCGGGGGCAACTAATGAAAAACTGTTTTTT. This chain uses TRBV5-6 with TRBJ1-4, with D maybe TRBD1 (5 bases). This CDR3 contains 15 residues. Trimming cost V 0 bases and J 0 bases, with 6 bases left between them. Germline V gene lookup returns CDR1 SGHDT and CDR2 YYEEEE.

This sequence joins TRBV30 and TRBJ2-7; 7 bases line up with TRBD2. CDR3 length equals 15 residues. Trimming at V came to 0 bases and at J to 0 bases, leaving 5 bases not matched to a gene. CDR1 and CDR2 (germline): GTSNPN, SVGIG (reference sequence). This CDR3 is CAWSVGAGNSYEQYF. For the CDR3, the DNA is TGTGCCTGGAGTGTGGGAGCGGGAAACTCCTACGAGCAGTACTTC.

The chain joins TRBV11-2 to TRBJ2-2; TRBD2 matches 8 bases. CDR1 and CDR2 (germline): SGHAT, FQNNGV. This CDR3 has 17 amino acids. Trimming took 2 bases from V and 4 from J; bases not matched to a gene: 9. The CDR3 bases are TGTGCCAGCAGCTTAAGTTCGGGAGGGCTCGGCACCGGGGAGCTGTTTTTT. As protein: CASSLSSGGLGTGELFF.

In nucleotides, the CDR3 is TGTGCCAGCAGTTTAGGGGTGATAGGAGCTTTCTTT. Amino acid sequence: CASSLGVIGAFF. The chain joins TRBV28 to TRBJ1-1, with D unresolved. CDR3 length: 12 amino acids. Germline V gene data show CDR1 as MDHEN and CDR2 as SYDVKM. V was trimmed by 2 bases and J by 10 bases, leaving 11 bases between them.

The chain carries TRBV10-1 and TRBJ2-2, with D perhaps TRBD2 (6 bases). Germline V gene lookup returns CDR1 WNHNN and CDR2 SYGVQD (reference sequence). The CDR3 sequence is 14 residues long. V was trimmed by 7 bases and J by 1 base, leaving 10 bases between them. CDR3 residues: CASIRDLNTGELFF. CDR3 coding DNA: TGCGCCAGCATCCGGGACTTGAACACCGGGGAGCTGTTTTTT.

The J gene is TRBJ2-7, the V gene TRBV6-1; no reliable D call. CDR1 is MNHNS and CDR2 is SASEGT in the germline V gene. Trimming cost V 10 bases and J 4 bases, with 8 bases left between them. The CDR3 totals 10 residues. The DNA of the CDR3 is TGTGCCACCCGTCGGTACGAGCAGTACTTC. Residues: CATRRYEQYF.

The chain employs TRBV6-5 and TRBJ2-1, with D maybe TRBD2 (6 bases). There are 13 residues in the CDR3. Trimming removed 2 bases at V and 9 bases at J, with 11 bases between. Germline V gene data show CDR1 as MNHEY and CDR2 as SVGAGI. The CDR3 sequence is CASSYRELAEQFF. DNA for the CDR3: TGTGCCAGCAGTTACCGGGAGCTCGCTGAGCAGTTCTTC.

The chain is built from TRBV6-1 and TRBJ2-1, with D perhaps TRBD2 (6 bases). This CDR3 spans 14 amino acids. The V and J ends lost 2 bases and 6 bases respectively, with 11 bases between them. Germline-derived CDR1 and CDR2 are MNHNS and SASEGT. The CDR3 DNA reads as TGTGCCAGCAGTGAACTACGGGACTTCAATGAGCAGTTCTTC. It translates to CASSELRDFNEQFF.

The rearrangement uses TRBV28 and TRBJ2-3; 12 bases align to TRBD2. Germline V gene sequence: CDR1 MDHEN, CDR2 SYDVKM. Losses at the gene ends were 6 bases for V and 3 bases for J; bases not matched to a gene: 13. The length of the CDR3 is 18 residues. CDR3 in amino acids: CASRTPTLAGGPTDTQYF. Written as DNA, the CDR3 is TGTGCCAGCAGAACACCCACCCTAGCGGGAGGGCCAACAGATACGCAGTATTTT.

The chain joins TRBV10-3 to TRBJ1-1; 8 bases are a match to TRBD1. Germline CDR1 is ENHRY and CDR2 is SYGVKD. This CDR3 region has 16 residues. V lost 2 bases and J lost 3; bases outside the gene matches: 8. The CDR3 DNA reads TGTGCCATCAGTGAGGGGACAGGCTTGGACTACACTGAAGCTTTCTTT. Its protein product is CAISEGTGLDYTEAFF.

In regard to this clone: In the same sample, other DNA sequences code for this CDR3. This chain joins TRBV7-2 and TRBJ2-1, with D unclear. The CDR3 loop spans 12 amino acids. Germline V CDR1 and CDR2: SGHTA, FQGNSA. Trimming cost V 5 bases and J 8 bases, with 10 bases left between them. CDR3 nucleotide sequence: TGTGCCAGCAGCCCCCCCGGAGATGAGCAGTTCTTC. Amino acids: CASSPPGDEQFF.

Of note for this clone: Compared with germline, one end of the junction differs, possibly owing to a read error. The chain combines TRBV6-1 with TRBJ1-2, with TRBD1 identical over 10 bases. This CDR3 contains 13 residues. Germline CDR1 reads MNHNS; CDR2 reads SASEGT. CDR3 nucleotides: TGTGCCAGCAGTGAATTTGGGGACAGGGGTTTGGCCTTC. Translated: CASSEFGDRGLAF.

The rearrangement joins TRBV7-2 to TRBJ1-5; a possible D gene is TRBD1 (5 bases). The length of the CDR3 is 14 residues. Germline V CDR1 and CDR2: SGHTA, FQGNSA. Trimming took off 5 bases at V and 9 bases at J, with 17 bases between the two ends. The CDR3 DNA reads TGTGCCAGCAGCCCAGGGCCGAACTCGGGGCCCCAGCATTTT. It encodes CASSPGPNSGPQHF.

The genes are TRBV4-1 and TRBJ2-5; 14 bases are shared with TRBD2. CDR3 length: 20 amino acids. The trim removed 0 bases at V and 5 bases at J, leaving 14 bases unmatched. Germline CDR1 MGHRA, CDR2 YSYEKL. The CDR3 region has the DNA TGCGCCAGCAGCCAAGACCGAGGGACTAGCGGGAGAATGGGCTCTGAGACCCAGTACTTC. Its translation is CASSQDRGTSGRMGSETQYF.

The chain has TRBV7-2 and TRBJ1-2, with 9 bases aligning to TRBD1. The germline V gene encodes CDR1 SGHTA and CDR2 FQGNSA. J lost 2 bases, V lost 1 base, and 8 bases had no gene match. This CDR3 is built from 17 residues. This CDR3 is CASSLGVTDRGNYGYTF. CDR3 coding DNA: TGTGCCAGCAGCTTAGGGGTTACGGACAGGGGAAACTATGGCTACACCTTC.